The clone carrying this T cell receptor (beta chain) was observed at least ten times. These data are taken from a study of spatial heterogeneity in lung cancer. In the study overall: After resection, follow-up PBMC samples were sequenced when available, at a median of approximately 2 years later.

A unique molecular identifier was carried by every single TCR cDNA molecule. TCRdb processed the 5' RACE reads anew with MiXCR; each CDR3 protein has one entry. The sample records over 40,000 distinct CDR3 sequences, 12% being singletons. The time point denotes: blood at routine non-recurrence follow-up after resection. V was cut by 4 bases and J by 1 base, with 10 bases left in between. The CDR3 has 14 amino acids. Germline CDR1 is KGHSY and CDR2 is FQNENV. Sequenced here: PBMCs, sampled at follow-up. This clonotype was sampled from a male donor with early-stage non-small cell lung cancer. The chain has TRBV16 and TRBJ1-1; tentative D call: TRBD1 (6 bases). CDR3 nucleotide sequence: TGTGCCAGCAGCCGCGACAGGAAGAACACTGAAGCTTTCTTT. Its translation is CASSRDRKNTEAFF.